The clone carrying this T cell receptor (beta chain) was seen at least ten times. Its antigen remains unknown. From germline, CDR1 is SGHAT and CDR2 FQNNGV. Trimming left V 0 bases short and J 5 bases short, with 16 bases between. This CDR3 has 16 amino acids. The sample originates from a study of T cells in Graves' hyperthyroidism and ophthalmopathy. Findings of the study overall: Blood also showed most of the thyroid clonotypes that were expanded above 0.001. Ophthalmopathy was identified by the model a median around 6.9 months ahead of onset.

Diagnostic decisions used clinical symptoms, serum thyroxine and TRAb, thyroid ultrasound and orbital computed tomography. TCR beta CDR3 regions were amplified from RNA transcripts. Using the HTBI primer set, a first-round RT-PCR was run on the TCR CDR3. In TCRdb, the multiplex PCR reads were re-called with MiXCR into one record per CDR3 protein. The data show 300,000 to 400,000 distinct CDR3 sequences, with under 25% seen just once and 50% held by the top ten. J is TRBJ2-5 and V is TRBV11-2; the D is unclear. Material for sequencing was blood. The TCR sequence derives from a woman between 45 and 65 years old with Graves' hyperthyroidism. CDR3 in DNA: TGTGCCAGCAGCTTAGATCTTTCCGCTGGGCAGGAGACCCAGTACTTC. It is translated as CASSLDLSAGQETQYF.